A single sample is the source of the 28 T cell receptor beta chains below, sequenced in a study of blood T cell repertoires in COVID-19. Some clones are missing from TCRdb's copy, which holds only in-frame ones; the method was immunoSEQ multiplex PCR. The profile shows 200,000 to 250,000 clones, about 90% of them singletons. Material for sequencing was peripheral blood. The source of these receptors is a woman under 30 who had recovered from COVID-19.

The genes are TRBV4-1 and TRBJ1-2, with 9 nucleotides matching TRBD1. The CDR3 contains 14 residues. With V trimmed by 3 bases and J by 7 bases, 6 bases remained unmatched. From germline, CDR1 is MGHRA and CDR2 YSYEKL. For the CDR3, the DNA is TGCGCCAGCAGCCACTGGACAGGGGTTGGTGGCTACACCTTC. The encoded protein is CASSHWTGVGGYTF.

The sample holds one count of this clone. The CDR3 region has the DNA TGTGCCAGCAGCTTAAGCCCCCGACTGAACACCGGGGAGCTGTTTTTT. This sequence encodes CASSLSPRLNTGELFF. This sequence joins TRBV7-3 and TRBJ2-2; no reliable D call. Germline V lookup: CDR1 SGHTA, CDR2 FQGTGA. The germline V and J ends were trimmed by 1 base and 1 base, with 10 bases remaining between them. There are 16 residues in the CDR3.

The chain carries TRBV3-1 (or the pseudogene TRBV3-2) and TRBJ2-1, with 9 bases lining up with TRBD2. The CDR3 is 19 amino acids. V dropped 0 bases and J dropped 4; count of bases not matched to a gene: 13. The germline V gene encodes CDR1 LGHDT and CDR2 YNNKEL (reference sequence). The DNA for the CDR3 is TGTGCCAGCAGCCAAGAGTTCTTAGCGGGAGTATTACGATACAATGAGCAGTTCTTC. Protein: CASSQEFLAGVLRYNEQFF.

This sequence joins TRBV7-9 and TRBJ2-7; 8 nucleotides match TRBD1. Germline V gene lookup returns CDR1 SEHNR and CDR2 FQNEAQ (reference sequence). This CDR3 comprises 14 residues. The V gene end was trimmed by 7 bases and the J gene end by 3 bases; junction bases not matched to a gene: 8. The CDR3 is CASTPQGAFYEQYF. The CDR3, as DNA: TGTGCCAGCACCCCTCAGGGGGCCTTCTACGAGCAGTACTTC.

The chain employs TRBV19 and TRBJ1-1; the D gene is possibly TRBD1 (6 bases). Trimming left V 3 bases short and J 1 base short, with 18 bases between. The V gene's germline CDR1 is LNHDA and CDR2 SQIVND (reference sequence). The CDR3 spans 17 residues. The CDR3 DNA follows: TGTGCCAGTAGTATGGGTAACCCGGGACATAAGAACACTGAAGCTTTCTTT. This encodes CASSMGNPGHKNTEAFF.

V usage is TRBV7-2 and J usage is TRBJ2-7; 8 bases match TRBD1. The CDR3 covers 14 residues. Germline CDR1 is SGHTA and CDR2 is FQGNSA. Losses at the gene ends were 1 base for V and 7 bases for J; bases not matched to a gene: 6. Here the CDR3 reads CASSLDQGAGEQYF. The CDR3 nucleotides are TGTGCCAGCAGCTTAGACCAGGGGGCGGGGGAGCAGTACTTC.

This chain joins TRBV25-1 and TRBJ1-1; D is perhaps TRBD1 (5 bases). There are 13 residues in the CDR3. Per the germline V gene, CDR1 is MGHDK and CDR2 is SYGVNS. With 2 bases removed from V and 10 bases from J, the gap between germline ends came to 14 bases. CDR3 residues: CASSETGEWPAFF. The CDR3 bases are TGTGCCAGCAGTGAAACGGGGGAGTGGCCAGCTTTCTTT. The whole variable domain, filled in from reference TRBV25-1 and TRBJ1-1, reads EADIYQTPRYLVIGTGKKITLECSQTMGHDKMYWYQQDPGMELHLIHYSYGVNSTEKGDLSSESTVSRIRTEHFPLTLESARPSHTSQYLCASSETGEWPAFFGQGTRLTVV.

This clone occurred once. V and J are TRBV27 and TRBJ1-2; D uncertain. The CDR3 runs 14 residues. V shed 0 bases and J shed 4 bases, with 9 bases lying between them. Germline CDR1 and CDR2: MNHEY and SMNVEV (reference sequence). CDR3 DNA: TGTGCCAGCAGTTTATCGGCGGGCAGCTATGGCTACACCTTC. This sequence encodes CASSLSAGSYGYTF.

The V call is TRBV19, the J call TRBJ1-2; 8 bases fit TRBD1. Trimming removed 4 bases from V and 4 bases from J; junction bases left unmatched: 8. This CDR3 region has 15 residues. CDR1 is LNHDA, CDR2 SQIVND, per germline (reference sequence). The CDR3: CASSTPPGTGYGYTF. The CDR3 coding sequence is TGTGCCAGTAGTACCCCCCCCGGGACAGGCTATGGCTACACCTTC.

The chain is built from TRBV7-3 and TRBJ2-7, with TRBD2 matching over 10 bases. The V gene end was trimmed by 0 bases and the J gene end by 7 bases; junction bases not matched to a gene: 6. Looked up from germline, CDR1 is SGHTA and CDR2 is FQGTGA. The CDR3 is made up of 15 amino acids. This CDR3 reads CASSLTVAGGGEQYF. The DNA for the CDR3 is TGTGCCAGCAGCTTAACGGTAGCGGGAGGCGGAGAGCAGTACTTC.

V and J are TRBV21-1 and TRBJ2-2; TRBD2 is the table's D call, not checked against the DNA. TRBV21-1 is assigned pseudogene status. The CDR3 length is 17 residues. For the CDR3, the DNA is TGTGCCAGCCGGGACTCCTATCGGGTCCTTTACACCGGGGAGCTGTTTTTT. This translates into CASRDSYRVLYTGELFF.

The chain has TRBV4-1 and TRBJ2-1; D unclear. The ends were cut back, 2 bases at V and 0 bases at J, with 14 bases in the middle. The CDR3 covers 17 residues. Germline CDR1 and CDR2: MGHRA and YSYEKL. In nucleotides, the CDR3 is TGCGCCAGCAGCCAAACTCTAAGCGTGAGCTCCTACAATGAGCAGTTCTTC. It translates to CASSQTLSVSSYNEQFF.

V is TRBV4-1 and J is TRBJ2-7; 11 bases are shared with TRBD2. Germline CDR1 is MGHRA and CDR2 is YSYEKL. This CDR3 comprises 16 residues. V trimming: 0 bases; J trimming: 6 bases; junction bases outside the gene matches: 7. Here the CDR3 DNA reads TGCGCCAGCAGCCAAGAGCTGACTAGCGGGAACGGCGAGCAGTACTTC. It specifies CASSQELTSGNGEQYF.

The gene calls are TRBV6-1 and TRBJ2-1, with 9 bases lining up with TRBD1. From germline, CDR1 is MNHNS and CDR2 SASEGT. J lost 5 bases, V lost 3 bases, and 5 bases had no gene match. CDR3 length: 15 amino acids. This CDR3 reads CASSESGQGHNEQFF. The CDR3 DNA reads TGTGCCAGCAGTGAGTCGGGACAGGGCCACAATGAGCAGTTCTTC.

This clone was found once. V is TRBV6-5 and J is TRBJ2-7; 10 bases match TRBD2. Germline CDR1 MNHEY, CDR2 SVGAGI. CDR3 length equals 14 residues. V was pared by 4 bases and J by 3 bases, with 3 bases of the junction left unmatched. The CDR3 bases are TGTGCCAGCAGTTCACTAGCGGGACGCTACGAGCAGTACTTC. It specifies CASSSLAGRYEQYF.

For this clone: The junction and the germline gene differ at one end; a read error may be behind it. This rearrangement joins TRBV2 to TRBJ2-7; D remains unclear. The CDR3 totals 13 residues. CDR1 is SNHLY, CDR2 FYNNEI, per germline. As DNA, the CDR3 is TGTGCCAGCAATGAAGCAGAGCTCTACGAGCAGTACTTC. It yields the protein CASNEAELYEQYF. The full variable domain, its missing parts supplied by reference TRBV2 and TRBJ2-7, is EPEVTQTPSHQVTQMGQEVILRCVPISNHLYFYWYRQILGQKVEFLVSFYNNEISEKSEIFDDQFSVERPDGSNFTLKIRSTKLEDSAMYFCASNEAELYEQYFGPGTRLTVT.

V usage is TRBV6-5 and J usage is TRBJ2-5; maybe TRBD1 (6 bases). The germline gives CDR1 MNHEY, CDR2 SVGAGI. Between the trimmed V and J ends, which lost 5 bases and 2 bases, there was a span of 12 bases. This CDR3 is 14 amino acids long. In DNA form, the CDR3 reads TGTGCCAGCAGTCAAATTACAGGGCAAGAGACCCAGTACTTC. It is translated as CASSQITGQETQYF.

The chain joins TRBV7-9 to TRBJ1-3; TRBD1 matches 7 bases. The V and J ends lost 4 bases and 10 bases, in that order; junction bases with no gene match: 10. The CDR3 runs to 14 residues. The germline gives CDR1 SEHNR, CDR2 FQNEAQ (reference sequence). The CDR3: CASSSGRTGRTIYF. For the CDR3, the DNA is TGTGCCAGCAGCTCCGGAAGGACAGGCCGGACCATATATTTT.

V gene TRBV18 combines with J gene TRBJ2-1, with TRBD2 identical over 13 bases. The V and J ends lost 2 bases and 7 bases, in that order; junction bases with no gene match: 11. CDR1 is KGHSH and CDR2 is LQKENI in the germline V gene. The CDR3 loop spans 18 amino acids. DNA of the CDR3: TGTGCCAGCTCACCAAGACAAACTAGCGGGAGGGCCGGGAATGAGCAGTTCTTC. It codes for CASSPRQTSGRAGNEQFF.

The V gene is TRBV5-1, the J gene TRBJ1-2; D is unresolved. Trimming left V 4 bases short and J 7 bases short, with 8 bases between. The CDR3 length is 11 residues. Germline V gene lookup returns CDR1 SGHRS and CDR2 YFSETQ. CDR3 amino acids: CASSGASGYTF. CDR3 DNA: TGCGCCAGCAGCGGAGCTTCTGGCTACACCTTC. Together with reference TRBV5-1 and TRBJ1-2, the CDR3 gives the full variable domain: KAGVTQTPRYLIKTRGQQVTLSCSPISGHRSVSWYQQTPGQGLQFLFEYFSETQRNKGNFPGRFSGRQFSNSRSEMNVSTLELGDSALYLCASSGASGYTFGSGTRLTVV.

The CDR3 protein is CASSLDSYEAFF. In DNA, the CDR3 is TGTGCCAGCAGCTTAGACAGCTATGAAGCTTTCTTT. V is TRBV7-2 and J is TRBJ1-1; D unresolved. Germline CDR1 reads SGHTA; CDR2 reads FQGNSA. This CDR3 comprises 12 residues. Trimming stripped 1 base from V and 7 bases from J, with 7 bases between.

V usage is TRBV5-5 and J usage is TRBJ2-3, with 10 positions matching TRBD2. V was clipped by 2 bases and J by 4 bases; unmatched bases: 7. This CDR3 is built from 16 residues. The germline V gene encodes CDR1 SGHKS and CDR2 YYEKEE (reference sequence). CDR3 coding DNA: TGTGCCAGCAGCTTTACCGGACTAGCGGCAGCAGATACGCAGTATTTT. It encodes CASSFTGLAAADTQYF.

This chain links TRBV3-1 (or the pseudogene TRBV3-2) with TRBJ2-3; a possible D gene is TRBD2 (6 bases). There are 13 residues in the CDR3. Trimming removed 8 bases at V and 1 base at J, with 10 bases between. Looked up from germline, CDR1 is LGHDT and CDR2 is YNNKEL (reference sequence). The CDR3 spells CASVSGGTDTQYF. The CDR3, as DNA: TGTGCCAGCGTTAGCGGAGGCACAGATACGCAGTATTTT.

The chain carries TRBV7-3 and TRBJ2-5; 8 bases fit TRBD1. This CDR3 comprises 13 residues. The germline CDR1 and CDR2 sequences are SGHTA and FQGTGA. J lost 7 bases, V lost 5 bases, and 6 bases had no gene match. This CDR3 is CASSHDRGRTQYF. CDR3 nucleotides: TGTGCCAGCAGCCACGACAGGGGACGGACCCAGTACTTC.

Only a few counts were recorded for this clone. CDR3 region: CASSGGTGGYSTDTQYF. In DNA, the CDR3 is TGTGCCAGCAGTGGGGGGACAGGGGGATATTCCACAGATACGCAGTATTTT. The rearrangement uses TRBV6-1 and TRBJ2-3; 11 bases agree with TRBD1. This CDR3 is built from 17 residues. Germline V CDR1 and CDR2: MNHNS, SASEGT. J lost 2 bases, V lost 4 bases, and 8 bases had no gene match.

This chain uses TRBV4-2 with TRBJ1-1, with D possibly TRBD1 on 6 matching bases. Per the germline V gene, CDR1 is LGHNA and CDR2 is YNFKEQ. Trimming took 4 bases from V and 3 from J, leaving 12 bases between them. The CDR3 sequence is 14 residues long. The CDR3 reads CASSPSGVDTEAFF. For the CDR3, the DNA is TGTGCCAGCAGCCCGTCAGGGGTAGACACTGAAGCTTTCTTT.

The chain links TRBV7-2 to TRBJ2-7; no firm D call. The CDR3 covers 15 residues. The V and J ends lost 4 bases and 2 bases respectively, with 15 bases between them. Germline assignment: CDR1 SGHTA and CDR2 FQGNSA. CDR3 nucleotide sequence: TGTGCCAGCAGCTCCCCTCGAAGCCCCCCCTACGAGCAGTACTTC. This gives the protein CASSSPRSPPYEQYF.

This chain's CDR3 is CATSDPNDRVQPQHF. CDR3 sequence (DNA): TGTGCCACCAGTGACCCAAACGACAGGGTCCAGCCCCAGCATTTT. V usage is TRBV24-1 and J usage is TRBJ1-5, with 7 bases aligning to TRBD1. Losses at the gene ends were 4 bases for V and 7 bases for J; bases not matched to a gene: 9. This CDR3 region has 15 residues. The V gene's germline CDR1 is KGHDR and CDR2 SFDVKD.